What follows are 4 T cell receptor beta chains derived from one specimen sequenced in a study of cytomegalovirus exposure and HLA in healthy donors. The PCR had 60 Vbeta and 13 Jbeta primers. The repertoire was sequenced with immunoSEQ multiplex PCR; TCRdb's copy has only in-frame clones and lacks some. The data contain around 140,000 clones, about four fifths of them singletons. Source material: PBMCs. The receptors were sampled from a woman younger than 30 in good health and CMV-seropositive.

This clone came up once. The chain has TRBV27 and TRBJ2-3, with 8 bases matching TRBD2. Germline trimming cut 2 bases from V and 3 bases from J; bases unmatched to any gene: 4. CDR1 is MNHEY and CDR2 is SMNVEV in the germline V gene (reference sequence). The CDR3 spans 15 residues. Written as DNA, the CDR3 is TGTGCCAGCAGTTTAGGAGCGGGGGCGACAGATACGCAGTATTTT. This sequence encodes CASSLGAGATDTQYF.

The chain links TRBV18 to TRBJ1-4; 9 bases fit TRBD1. Germline V lookup: CDR1 KGHSH, CDR2 LQKENI. The CDR3 has 15 residues. The trim removed 6 bases at V and 8 bases at J, leaving 10 bases unmatched. CDR3 protein: CASSKDDRGKEKLFF. CDR3 sequence (DNA): TGTGCCAGCTCGAAAGACGACAGGGGGAAGGAAAAACTGTTTTTT.

This clone has only a few counts. The rearrangement links TRBV6-5 to TRBJ1-4; D unresolved. Germline V gene lookup returns CDR1 MNHEY and CDR2 SVGAGI. There are 13 residues in the CDR3. The V end lost 7 bases, the J end lost 5 bases, and 11 bases lay between the germline ends. CDR3 region: CASIGSENEKLFF. The CDR3 DNA follows: TGTGCCAGCATCGGGTCTGAGAATGAAAAACTGTTTTTT.

The V and J genes are TRBV6-4 and TRBJ2-3, with 8 bases matching TRBD1. This CDR3 has 15 amino acids. Germline values: CDR1 MRHNA, CDR2 SNTAGT. The V gene end was trimmed by 3 bases and the J gene end by 2 bases; junction bases not matched to a gene: 4. The CDR3 here is CASSETGAPTDTQYF. The CDR3, as DNA: TGTGCCAGCAGTGAGACAGGGGCCCCCACAGATACGCAGTATTTT.